The source of this T cell receptor (beta chain) is a study of lymphopenia after photon versus proton radiotherapy. Study-level findings and limits: Relative stability marked proton patients; photon patients lost diversity and naive cells. In patients who died, overall survival fell as post-nadir TCR diversity dropped more.

In regard to this clone: Its antigen remains unidentified.

This CDR3 spans 13 amino acids. Germline V gene data show CDR1 as SGHRS and CDR2 as YFSETQ. V shed 4 bases, J shed 6 bases, and the junction held 5 bases outside the gene matches. Sequencing used immunoSEQ multiplex PCR; TCRdb keeps in-frame clones, though not all of them. The sample shows about 19,000 clones, 75% to 95% of them seen only once. This receptor was obtained from a man in his 60s with pancreatic cancer. The chain links TRBV5-1 to TRBJ2-7, with 9 nucleotides matching TRBD1. The sample was peripheral blood, taken from a patient treated with photon-based radiotherapy. CDR3 protein: CASSRTGEGEQYF. CDR3 DNA sequence: TGCGCCAGCAGCCGGACAGGGGAGGGCGAGCAGTACTTC.